These T cell receptor beta chains were read from a single sample in a study of T-cell reconstitution after alpha-beta-depleted transplantation in children. TCRdb itself ran the PCR reads through MiXCR, one entry per CDR3 protein. The sample shows approximately 980,000 distinct CDR3 sequences, about 29% of them seen only once. The material sequenced was PBMCs, mostly from graft donor cells, taken 360 days after TCRalphabeta/CD19-depleted stem cell transplant. The origin of the receptors is a boy under three years old who had a stem cell transplant for SCID, so the T cells may come from the graft donor. The CDR3 runs from the conserved cysteine through the conserved F or W. D genes are given only for firm matches. Clone size is stated in some rows and not others, as once, few, many or a class when expanded.

size	V	J	D	DNA	CDR3
.	TRBV20-1	TRBJ1-5	.	TGCAGTGCTAGACGCAGCCCCAATCAGCCCCAGCATTTT	CSARRSPNQPQHF
.	TRBV4-3	TRBJ1-6	.	TGCGCCAGCAGCCAAGACCCGGGACGGGGGAGTTCACCCCTCCACTTT	CASSQDPGRGSSPLHF
.	TRBV20-1	TRBJ2-1	TRBD2	TGCAGTGCTAGGCGGATACTAGCGTCGGAGCAGTTCTTC	CSARRILASEQFF
once	TRBV29-1	TRBJ2-7	TRBD1	TGCAGCGTTGGCTTCGGGACAGTGAACGAGCAGTACTTC	CSVGFGTVNEQYF
.	TRBV30	TRBJ2-7	.	TGTGCCTGGAGTGTACAAGGATACGAGCAGTACTTC	CAWSVQGYEQYF
.	TRBV10-2	TRBJ2-3	TRBD2	TGCGCCAGCACCGGGGGGGGACCCGCAGATACGCAGTATTTT	CASTGGGPADTQYF
few	TRBV6-1	TRBJ1-5	TRBD1	TGTGCCAGCAGCCACAGGGGGGAGAGTCAGCCCCAGCATTTT	CASSHRGESQPQHF
.	TRBV7-6	TRBJ2-3	.	TGTGCCAGCAGCTTAGCGGGATTAGTAGGCACAGATACGCAGTATTTT	CASSLAGLVGTDTQYF
many	TRBV7-9	TRBJ2-7	.	TGTGCCAGCAGCTTTCCAGGGACGGGCGAGCAGTACTTC	CASSFPGTGEQYF
.	TRBV2	TRBJ2-5	.	TGTGCCAGCAGTGATAGCGGCCACCTCTTGGAGGAGACCCAGTACTTC	CASSDSGHLLEETQYF
.	TRBV27	TRBJ2-2	.	TGTGCCAGCAGCCCCTCCCCCCACGGCACCGGGGAGCTGTTTTTT	CASSPSPHGTGELFF
.	TRBV6-2/TRBV6-3	TRBJ2-2	.	TGTGCCAGCAGCCCCCATCAGGCAGGGAACACCGGGGAGCTGTTTTTT	CASSPHQAGNTGELFF
many	TRBV5-1	TRBJ2-1	.	TGTGCCAGCAGTTTAGGGGCAGCGTCCTACAATGAGCAGTTCTTC	CASSLGAASYNEQFF
few	TRBV7-9	TRBJ2-1	TRBD1	TGTGCCAGCAGCTCCGCGTTCGGGACAGGGTACAATGAGCAGTTCTTC	CASSSAFGTGYNEQFF
few	TRBV7-3	TRBJ1-1	.	TGTGCCAGCAGCTTATTCACGGGGATGGTTCGCACTGAAGCTTTCTTT	CASSLFTGMVRTEAFF
few	TRBV6-5	TRBJ2-7	.	TGTGCCAGCAGGCGACAGAACTACGAGCAGTACTTC	CASRRQNYEQYF
.	TRBV12-3/TRBV12-4	TRBJ2-1	.	TGTGCCAGCATCCCGTTCTTATCTGAGGACCACGACAATGAGCAGTTCTTC	CASIPFLSEDHDNEQFF
once	TRBV6-5	TRBJ2-5	.	TGTGCCAGCAGTTACAGAATCAGCGGAGAGACCCAGTACTTC	CASSYRISGETQYF
.	TRBV3-1	TRBJ2-5	TRBD2	TGTGCCAGCAGCCAAGAGTTTCGCTTGACTAGCGGCCCTCAAGAGACCCAGTACTTC	CASSQEFRLTSGPQETQYF
.	TRBV4-2	TRBJ2-2	TRBD2	TGTGCCAGCAGCCACCCCCGACTAGCGGGGTTGTCCGGGGAGCTGTTTTTT	CASSHPRLAGLSGELFF
.	TRBV7-6	TRBJ1-1	.	TGTGCCAGCAGCTTCGGGCGTGGACGGAACACTGAAGCTTTCTTT	CASSFGRGRNTEAFF
.	TRBV29-1	TRBJ2-3	TRBD2	TGCAGCGTGGGGATTAGCGGGGATTACACAGATACGCAGTATTTT	CSVGISGDYTDTQYF
few	TRBV9	TRBJ2-3	.	TGTGCCAGCAGCGTAACTAGTAATCACGCAGATACGCAGTATTTT	CASSVTSNHADTQYF
few	TRBV11-1	TRBJ2-6	TRBD1	TGTGCCAGCAGCCCTTCCGGGACAGGGAAACACTCTGGGGCCAACGTCCTGACTTTC	CASSPSGTGKHSGANVLTF
once	TRBV12-3/TRBV12-4	TRBJ2-1	TRBD2	TGTGCCAGCAGTTTTTCCCCAATGGCGGGGGGCTCCTACGATGAGCAGTTCTTC	CASSFSPMAGGSYDEQFF
many	TRBV20-1	TRBJ2-3	TRBD1	TGCAGTGCTAGAGATCAGGGGGGCACAGATACGCAGTATTTT	CSARDQGGTDTQYF
.	TRBV20-1	TRBJ1-1	.	TGCAGTGCTAGAGCAGCCAGGGGTTTGACTGAAGCTTTCTTT	CSARAARGLTEAFF
.	TRBV29-1	TRBJ2-5	TRBD2	TGCAGCGCCGTCCGGACTAGCGAAAAGGAGTACTTC	CSAVRTSEKEYF
few	TRBV10-3	TRBJ2-2	TRBD2	TGTGCCAGTGCCCCGGGGGGGAACACCGGGGACCTGTTTTTT	CASAPGGNTGDLFF
few	TRBV29-1	TRBJ2-7	.	TGCAGCGTCCTCCGGGATCTCTCCTACGAGCAGTACTTC	CSVLRDLSYEQYF
.	TRBV27	TRBJ1-1	.	TGTGCCAGCAGTTCGTTTTGGCTGAACACTGAAGCTTTCTTT	CASSSFWLNTEAFF
.	TRBV9	TRBJ1-1	.	TGTGCCAGCAGCCCAGGCGACTCTCCTACTGAAGCTTTCTTT	CASSPGDSPTEAFF
.	TRBV3-1	TRBJ1-5	TRBD1	TGTGCCAGCAGCCTCAGCTCCGGGACAGGGGGCAATCAGCCCCAGCATTTT	CASSLSSGTGGNQPQHF
.	TRBV29-1	TRBJ2-1	.	TGCAGCGCACGGGCCGCCAAGGGTACTGAGCAGTTCTTC	CSARAAKGTEQFF
few	TRBV18	TRBJ2-3	.	TGTGCCAGCTCACCACCCGGGGGGCCCCTCACAGATACGCAGTATTTT	CASSPPGGPLTDTQYF
few	TRBV9	TRBJ2-1	.	TGTGCCAGCAGCGTTAAGGGGTCCGAGGGTGAGCAGTTCTTC	CASSVKGSEGEQFF
few	TRBV2	TRBJ1-3	.	TGTGCCAGCAGCGATCCCGGGGTTTCTGGAAACACCATATATTTT	CASSDPGVSGNTIYF
.	TRBV20-1	TRBJ2-1	.	TGCAGTGCTCCCCGGGGGTTTACAGGTTTGGGTGAGCAGTTCTTC	CSAPRGFTGLGEQFF
.	TRBV9	TRBJ2-1	.	TGTGCCAGCAGCGTAGACCCTAGCTCCTACAATGAGCAGTTCTTC	CASSVDPSSYNEQFF
.	TRBV12-3/TRBV12-4	TRBJ1-2	TRBD1	TGTGCCAGCAGCTTCCACTGGGACAGGGGGAACTATGGCTACACCTTC	CASSFHWDRGNYGYTF
.	TRBV3-1	TRBJ2-1	.	TGTGCCAGCAGCCCCTCGGGGGCTTACAATGAGCAGTTCTTC	CASSPSGAYNEQFF
few	TRBV5-1	TRBJ2-1	.	TGCGCCAGCAGCTTGGCAGTTAGCTTCAACAATGAGCAGTTCTTC	CASSLAVSFNNEQFF
.	TRBV30	TRBJ2-1	.	TGTGCCTGGAGTGTACCCAACAATGAGCAGTTCTTC	CAWSVPNNEQFF
few	TRBV12-3/TRBV12-4	TRBJ2-3	TRBD2	TGTGCCAGCAGTTTGGGTAGCGGGGTTCACACAGATACGCAGTATTTT	CASSLGSGVHTDTQYF
.	TRBV9	TRBJ1-6	TRBD1	TGTGCCAGCAGCGTCCGGGACAGGGGGAATTCACCCCTCCACTTT	CASSVRDRGNSPLHF
.	TRBV14	TRBJ2-1	TRBD2	TGTGCCAGCAGCCAGGCCCTAGCGGGGTACAATGAGCAGTTCTTC	CASSQALAGYNEQFF
.	TRBV7-2	TRBJ2-1	.	TGTGCCAGCAGCTCCCCCCGGTCGTTCAATGAGCAGTTCTTC	CASSSPRSFNEQFF
.	TRBV10-3	TRBJ2-1	.	TGTGCCATCAGTGCCAGGGGAGATGAGCAGTTCTTC	CAISARGDEQFF
.	TRBV10-3	TRBJ2-7	.	TGTGCCATCAGTGACATGGGTTCCGAGCAGTACTTC	CAISDMGSEQYF
.	TRBV7-2	TRBJ2-7	.	TGTGCCAGCAGCTTAGGGTGGGGGCTTCCGGGAGAGCAGTACTTC	CASSLGWGLPGEQYF
.	TRBV5-1	TRBJ1-1	TRBD1	TGCGCCAGCAGCTTGGAAGGGGGCGTAAGGGCTGAAGCTTTCTTT	CASSLEGGVRAEAFF
.	TRBV5-1	TRBJ2-7	TRBD2	TGCGCCAGCAGCTTGACAACCGGGACTAGCTTGGCCGAGCAGTACTTC	CASSLTTGTSLAEQYF
.	TRBV28	TRBJ1-6	.	TGTGCCAGCAGTTTGGATGGCCCGAAATTCAGCTCGAGGAGGAATTCACCCCTCCACTTT	CASSLDGPKFSSRRNSPLHF
.	TRBV5-1	TRBJ2-2	.	TGCGCCAGCAGCTTGAGTGCAGGGTCCCTGTTTTTT	CASSLSAGSLFF
many	TRBV27	TRBJ2-7	TRBD1	TGTGCCAGCAGCTTAGGGACAGCGTACGAGCAGTACTTC	CASSLGTAYEQYF
few	TRBV6-2/TRBV6-3	TRBJ2-5	.	TGTGCCAGCAGTCAAACCCTCGTACGGGAGACCCAGTACTTC	CASSQTLVRETQYF
few	TRBV20-1	TRBJ1-5	TRBD1	TGCAGTGCTAGAGTGGGGACAGGGCTTCAGCCCCAGCATTTT	CSARVGTGLQPQHF